This T cell receptor beta chain comes out of a study of blood T cell repertoires in COVID-19. Study summary: Donors in the United States, Italy and Spain gave samples during acute or convalescent COVID-19. From T cells, B-cell-depleted T cells, or PBMCs came the material, which was cDNA or gDNA.

In the original analysis: Estimates of nucleated cell counts were drawn from the amplification of reference gene primers. The method was immunoSEQ multiplex PCR; TCRdb's version includes in-frame clones alone and lacks a portion of them. V and J calls and clone size are given by that table; D and trimming were obtained from the DNA. The data show some 88,000 clones, less than 90% seen once. This clone was counted a few times. Germline assignment: CDR1 GTSNPN and CDR2 SVGIG (reference sequence). The CDR3 is 14 residues long. V lost 4 bases to trimming and J lost 4 bases, with 16 bases between them. Sample: peripheral blood. The chain employs TRBV30 and TRBJ1-2, with D perhaps TRBD1 (6 bases). This clonotype originated in a man between 60 and 70 years old with acute or convalescent COVID-19. This CDR3 is CAWTGQIWGYGYTF. The CDR3 DNA reads TGTGCCTGGACCGGACAGATTTGGGGCTATGGCTACACCTTC.